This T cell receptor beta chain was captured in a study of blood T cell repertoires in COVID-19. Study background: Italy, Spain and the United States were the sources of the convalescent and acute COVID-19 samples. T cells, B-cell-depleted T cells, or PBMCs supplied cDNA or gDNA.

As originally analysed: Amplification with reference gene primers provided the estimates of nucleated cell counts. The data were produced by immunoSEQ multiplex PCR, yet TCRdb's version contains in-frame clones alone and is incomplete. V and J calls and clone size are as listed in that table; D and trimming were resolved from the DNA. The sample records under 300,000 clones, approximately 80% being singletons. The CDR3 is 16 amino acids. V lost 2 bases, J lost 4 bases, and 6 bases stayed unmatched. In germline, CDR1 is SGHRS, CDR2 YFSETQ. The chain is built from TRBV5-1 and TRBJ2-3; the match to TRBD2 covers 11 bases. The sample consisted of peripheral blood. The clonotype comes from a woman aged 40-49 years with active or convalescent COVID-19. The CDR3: CASSLYSGGEADTQYF. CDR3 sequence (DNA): TGCGCCAGCAGCTTATATAGCGGGGGGGAGGCAGATACGCAGTATTTT.